These T cell receptor beta chains were read from a single sample in a study of T cells in Graves' hyperthyroidism and ophthalmopathy. TCRdb re-called the multiplex PCR reads with MiXCR, one entry per CDR3 protein. Of 450,000 to 600,000 distinct CDR3 sequences in the sample, 15% to 20% were seen once. The sample comprised blood. The receptors stem from a man between 35 and 55 years old with Graves' ophthalmopathy. Each CDR3 is given without its conserved first and last residue.

j_call cdr3_length v_call cdr3_aa
TRBJ2-5 11 TRBV5-1 ASSEGHQETQY
TRBJ1-4 11 TRBV18 ASYQSSGEKLF
TRBJ1-6 12 TRBV27 ASSLRGFATPLH
TRBJ1-5 11 TRBV27 ASSLLSNQPQH
TRBJ2-3 14 TRBV7-2 ASSSPNTRGGDTQY
TRBJ1-4 12 TRBV9 ASSPQGAYEKLF
TRBJ2-7 11 TRBV30 AWNTGISYEQY
TRBJ1-2 12 TRBV2 ASSLRGQGGGYT
TRBJ1-2 17 TRBV3-1 ASSPYTTGHQKVSGGYT
TRBJ1-2 15 TRBV13 ASSLVVRQEANYGYT
TRBJ2-7 11 TRBV28 ASYSGSSYEQY
TRBJ2-3 12 TRBV13 ASSLDRSPGTQY
TRBJ1-2 12 TRBV19 ASSPSVASYGYT
TRBJ2-3 12 TRBV2 ASSVRLAGDTQY
TRBJ1-1 12 TRBV27 ASSLAGGFREAF
TRBJ1-4 12 TRBV6-1 ATRPGQTNEKLF
TRBJ1-6 12 TRBV5-1 ASSIGTNNSPLH
TRBJ2-7 13 TRBV3-1 ASSQVAAGGSEQY
TRBJ1-3 12 TRBV7-8 ASIQDSSGNTIY
TRBJ2-2 13 TRBV10-3 AIRTGLEATGELF
TRBJ1-1 9 TRBV3-1 ASGMGRQAF
TRBJ2-3 13 TRBV11-1 ASRRTAVITDTQY
TRBJ2-6 16 TRBV3-1 ASSHEELQGSGANVLT
TRBJ2-4 13 TRBV20-1 SARDQGTDPNIQY
TRBJ2-7 13 TRBV28 ASSSWTSGKGEQY
TRBJ1-1 9 TRBV28 ASRTGVEAF
TRBJ2-5 12 TRBV6-1 ASSYFGQEETQY
TRBJ2-7 14 TRBV12-3/TRBV12-4 ASSVGWSGGSYEQY
TRBJ1-1 14 TRBV6-1 ASSEVRGMLDTEAF
TRBJ1-6 14 TRBV9 ASSVALDTTNSPLH
TRBJ1-5 13 TRBV5-1 ASSLAGSVSQPQH
TRBJ2-7 9 TRBV30 AWRSLYEQY
TRBJ2-3 14 TRBV20-1 SASRAGGVGTDTQY
TRBJ2-2 9 TRBV5-1 ASTTTGELF
TRBJ1-2 11 TRBV12-3/TRBV12-4 ASGHGTNYGYT
TRBJ1-2 10 TRBV7-9 ASSFSLYGYT
TRBJ2-5 11 TRBV19 ASSSSDQETQY
TRBJ2-1 14 TRBV7-2 ASSFLAGSSYNEQF
TRBJ1-5 14 TRBV9 ASSVTRQATQSAQH
TRBJ2-1 13 TRBV11-3 ASSGGSGPGNEQF
TRBJ2-7 13 TRBV20-1 SARDYSGSSYEQY
TRBJ2-2 11 TRBV11-2 ASSTSGPPKLF
TRBJ2-1 13 TRBV9 ASSVVGRSYNEQF
TRBJ1-3 11 TRBV14 ASNMGVGNTIY
TRBJ2-5 12 TRBV6-2/TRBV6-3 ASSYLGGRETQY
TRBJ2-2 14 TRBV7-9 ASSRSGLSNTGELF
TRBJ1-1 13 TRBV4-2 ASSQDRAGLTEAF